Below are 3 T cell receptor beta chains sequenced from a single sample in a study of T cell changes during pregnancy in multiple sclerosis. Assay used: immunoSEQ multiplex PCR; TCRdb lists only in-frame clones, some missing. This table holds around 29,000 clones, roughly 92% found once. This sample comprised CD8+ T cells from peripheral blood mononuclear cells, obtained before pregnancy. The receptors were sampled from a female donor with multiple sclerosis, enrolled in a pregnancy study.

This rearrangement joins TRBV7-2 to TRBJ2-7; D remains ambiguous. This CDR3 spans 11 amino acids. CDR1 and CDR2 (germline): SGHTA, FQGNSA. V lost 4 bases to trimming and J lost 2 bases, with 3 bases between them. This chain's CDR3 is CASSYTYEQYF. CDR3 DNA sequence: TGTGCCAGCAGCTACACCTACGAGCAGTACTTC.

The J gene is TRBJ1-4, the V gene TRBV11-2; D might be TRBD1 (6 bases). The CDR3 extends over 13 amino acids. Per germline, CDR1 SGHAT and CDR2 FQNNGV. V was pared by 11 bases and J by 8 bases, with 18 bases between. Here the CDR3 DNA reads TGTGCCCGGAGGGGGGGAAGTGAAGAAAAACTGTTTTTT. Encoded protein: CARRGGSEEKLFF.

The chain employs TRBV10-1 and TRBJ2-4, with D possibly matching TRBD2 (5 bases). Germline lookup yields CDR1 WNHNN and CDR2 SYGVQD (reference sequence). V lost 3 bases, J lost 0 bases, and 6 bases lay in between. This CDR3 region has 14 residues. In nucleotides, the CDR3 is TGCGCCAGCAGTGAACTAGGAGCCAAAAACATTCAGTACTTC. It yields the protein CASSELGAKNIQYF.